The TCR beta chain described here comes from a study of blood T cell repertoires in COVID-19. Measured with immunoSEQ multiplex PCR; TCRdb has only the in-frame clones, and not every one. In the table there are under 250,000 clones, around 88% of which are singletons. Germline assignment: CDR1 PRHDT and CDR2 FYEKMQ (reference sequence). The CDR3 has 13 amino acids. V was shortened by 1 base and J by 12 bases, with 12 bases between the two germline ends. Material: peripheral blood. The chain links TRBV13 to TRBJ2-2; D not resolved. The source is a woman younger than 45 with COVID-19, enrolled during active disease. The CDR3 nucleotides read TGTGCCAGCAGCTTAGTCTTATTGGGCAAGCTGTTTTTT. It yields the protein CASSLVLLGKLFF.